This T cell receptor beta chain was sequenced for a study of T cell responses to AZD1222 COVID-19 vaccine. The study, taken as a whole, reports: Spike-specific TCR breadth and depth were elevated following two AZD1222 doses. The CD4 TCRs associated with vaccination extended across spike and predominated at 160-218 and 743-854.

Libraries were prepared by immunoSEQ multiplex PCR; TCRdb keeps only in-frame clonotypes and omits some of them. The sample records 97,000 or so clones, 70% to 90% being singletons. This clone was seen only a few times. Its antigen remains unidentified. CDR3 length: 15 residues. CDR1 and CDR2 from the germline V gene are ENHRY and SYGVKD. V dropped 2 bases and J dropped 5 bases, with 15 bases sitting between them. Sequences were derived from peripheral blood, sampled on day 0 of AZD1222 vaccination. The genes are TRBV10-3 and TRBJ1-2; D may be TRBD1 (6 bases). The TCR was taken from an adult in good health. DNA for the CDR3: TGTGCCATCAGTGAGACACAGGGAAGGCAATATGGCTACACCTTC. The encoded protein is CAISETQGRQYGYTF.